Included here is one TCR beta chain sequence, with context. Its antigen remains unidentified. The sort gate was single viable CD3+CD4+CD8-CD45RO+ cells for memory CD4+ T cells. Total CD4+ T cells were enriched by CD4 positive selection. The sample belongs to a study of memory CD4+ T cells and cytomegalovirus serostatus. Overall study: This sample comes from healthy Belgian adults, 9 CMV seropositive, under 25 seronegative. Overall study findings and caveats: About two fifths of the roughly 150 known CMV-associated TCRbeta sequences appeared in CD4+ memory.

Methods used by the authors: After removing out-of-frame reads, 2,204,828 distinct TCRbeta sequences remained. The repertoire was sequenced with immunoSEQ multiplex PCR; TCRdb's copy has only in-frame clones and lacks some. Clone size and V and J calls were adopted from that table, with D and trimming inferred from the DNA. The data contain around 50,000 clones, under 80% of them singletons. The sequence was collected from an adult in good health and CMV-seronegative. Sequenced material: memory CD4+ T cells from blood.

CDR3 nucleotides: TGTGCCTGGGGTCGAGGGAACACCGGGGAGCTGTTTTTT. The encoded protein is CAWGRGNTGELFF. The V call is TRBV30, the J call TRBJ2-2, with no clear D. Between the trimmed V and J ends, which lost 5 bases and 1 base, there was a span of 8 bases. Germline CDR1 reads GTSNPN; CDR2 reads SVGIG (reference sequence). The CDR3 covers 13 residues.